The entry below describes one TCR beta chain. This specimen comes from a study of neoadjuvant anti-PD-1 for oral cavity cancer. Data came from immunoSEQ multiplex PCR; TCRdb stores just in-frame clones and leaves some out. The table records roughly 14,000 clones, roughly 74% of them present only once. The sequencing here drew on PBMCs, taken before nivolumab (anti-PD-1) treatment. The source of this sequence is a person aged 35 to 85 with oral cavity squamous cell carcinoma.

The CDR3 region has the DNA TGTGCCAGCAGGGACAGAGCTAACTATGGCTACACCTTC. Translated: CASRDRANYGYTF. This rearrangement joins TRBV2 to TRBJ1-2, with D possibly TRBD1 on 6 matching bases. Deletions cut 6 bases from V and 0 bases from J, with 8 bases between. CDR1 is SNHLY and CDR2 is FYNNEI in the germline V gene. This CDR3 contains 13 residues.